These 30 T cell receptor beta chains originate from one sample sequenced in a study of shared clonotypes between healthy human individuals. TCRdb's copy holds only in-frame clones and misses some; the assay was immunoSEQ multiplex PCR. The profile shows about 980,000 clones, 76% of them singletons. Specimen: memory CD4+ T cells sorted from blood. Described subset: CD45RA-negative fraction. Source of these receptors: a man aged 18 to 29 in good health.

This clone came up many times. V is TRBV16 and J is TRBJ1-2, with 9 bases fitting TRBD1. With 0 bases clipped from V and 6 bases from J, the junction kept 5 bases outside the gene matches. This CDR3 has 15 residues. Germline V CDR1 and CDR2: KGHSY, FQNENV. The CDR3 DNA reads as TGTGCCAGCAGCCAATCACAGGGGGCGCTGAATGGCTACACCTTC. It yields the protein CASSQSQGALNGYTF.

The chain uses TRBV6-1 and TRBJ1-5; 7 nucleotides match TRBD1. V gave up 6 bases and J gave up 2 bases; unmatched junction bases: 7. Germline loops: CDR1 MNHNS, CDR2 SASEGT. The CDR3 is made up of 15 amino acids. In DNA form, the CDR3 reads TGTGCCAGCAGCCGACAGGGAGGGGGCAATCAGCCCCAGCATTTT. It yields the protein CASSRQGGGNQPQHF.

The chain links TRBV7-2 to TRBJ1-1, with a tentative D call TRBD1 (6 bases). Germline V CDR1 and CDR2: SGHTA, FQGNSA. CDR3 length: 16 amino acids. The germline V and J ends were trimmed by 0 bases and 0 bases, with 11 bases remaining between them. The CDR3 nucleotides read TGTGCCAGCAGCTTAGCGGGGGCGGCGCTGAACACTGAAGCTTTCTTT. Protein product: CASSLAGAALNTEAFF.

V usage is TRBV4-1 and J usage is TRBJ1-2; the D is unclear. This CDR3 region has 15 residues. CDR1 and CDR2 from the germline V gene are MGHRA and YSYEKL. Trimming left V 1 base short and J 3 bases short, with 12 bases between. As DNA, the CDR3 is TGCGCCAGCAGCCAAGGGCTAGGCACCCACTATGGCTACACCTTC. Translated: CASSQGLGTHYGYTF.

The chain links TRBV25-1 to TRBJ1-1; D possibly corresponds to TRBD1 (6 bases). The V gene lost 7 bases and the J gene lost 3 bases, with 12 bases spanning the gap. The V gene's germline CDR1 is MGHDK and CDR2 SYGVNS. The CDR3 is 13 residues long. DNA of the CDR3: TGTGCCAGCATAAAGGGGGGGGACACTGAAGCTTTCTTT. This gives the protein CASIKGGDTEAFF.

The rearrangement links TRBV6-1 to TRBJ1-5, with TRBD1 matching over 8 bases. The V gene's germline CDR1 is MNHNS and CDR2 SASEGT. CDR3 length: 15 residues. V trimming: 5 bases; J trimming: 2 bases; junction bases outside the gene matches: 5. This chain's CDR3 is CASSQQGGGNQPQHF. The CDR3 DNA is TGTGCCAGCAGTCAACAGGGGGGCGGCAATCAGCCCCAGCATTTT.

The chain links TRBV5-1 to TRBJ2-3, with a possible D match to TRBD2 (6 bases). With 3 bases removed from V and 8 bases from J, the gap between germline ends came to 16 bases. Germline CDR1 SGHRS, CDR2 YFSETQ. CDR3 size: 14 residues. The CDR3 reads CASSSGSGSATQYF. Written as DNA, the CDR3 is TGCGCCAGCAGCTCGGGTAGCGGATCGGCTACGCAGTATTTT.

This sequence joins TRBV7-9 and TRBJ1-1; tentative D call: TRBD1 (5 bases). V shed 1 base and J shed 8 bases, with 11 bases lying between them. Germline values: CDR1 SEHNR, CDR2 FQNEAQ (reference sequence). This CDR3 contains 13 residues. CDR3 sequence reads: CASSLGTFGEAFF. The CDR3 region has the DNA TGTGCCAGCAGCTTAGGGACATTCGGCGAAGCTTTCTTT.

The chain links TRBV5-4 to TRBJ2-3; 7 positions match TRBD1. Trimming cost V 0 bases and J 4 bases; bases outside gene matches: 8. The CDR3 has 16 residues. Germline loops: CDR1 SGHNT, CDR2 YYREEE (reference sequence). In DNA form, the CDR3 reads TGTGCCAGCAGCTTGGACCGACAGGGAAGGTCAGATACGCAGTATTTT. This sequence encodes CASSLDRQGRSDTQYF.

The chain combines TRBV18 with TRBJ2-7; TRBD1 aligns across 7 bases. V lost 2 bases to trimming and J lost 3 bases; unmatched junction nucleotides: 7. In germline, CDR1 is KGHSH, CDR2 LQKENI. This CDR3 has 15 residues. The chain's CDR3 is CASSPSRGPSYEQYF. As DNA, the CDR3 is TGTGCCAGCTCACCAAGTAGGGGGCCCAGCTACGAGCAGTACTTC.

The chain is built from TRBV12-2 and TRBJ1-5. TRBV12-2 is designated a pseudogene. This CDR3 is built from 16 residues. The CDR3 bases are TGTGCAAGTCGCTGTATTGAGGGGATGAGCAATCAGCCCCAGCATTTT. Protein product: CASRCIEGMSNQPQHF.

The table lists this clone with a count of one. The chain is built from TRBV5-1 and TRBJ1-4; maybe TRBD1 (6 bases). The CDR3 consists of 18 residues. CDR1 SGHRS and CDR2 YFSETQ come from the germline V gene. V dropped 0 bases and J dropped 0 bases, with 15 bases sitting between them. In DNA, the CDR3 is TGCGCCAGCAGCTTGGGTGGACAGACTAGAGCAACTAATGAAAAACTGTTTTTT. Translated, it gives CASSLGGQTRATNEKLFF.

DNA for the CDR3: TGTGCCTGGAGTGGCGGGACTAGTTTCGCAGATACGCAGTATTTT. Translated, it gives CAWSGGTSFADTQYF. The rearrangement links TRBV30 to TRBJ2-3; 8 bases are shared with TRBD2. CDR1 and CDR2 from the germline V gene are GTSNPN and SVGIG (reference sequence). After removal of 1 base from V and 4 bases from J, the junction contained 7 bases not matched to a gene. This CDR3 contains 15 residues.

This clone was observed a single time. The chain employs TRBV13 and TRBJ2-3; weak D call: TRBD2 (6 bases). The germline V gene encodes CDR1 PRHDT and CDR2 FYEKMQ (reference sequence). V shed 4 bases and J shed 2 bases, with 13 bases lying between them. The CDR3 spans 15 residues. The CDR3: CASSSKGTATDTQYF. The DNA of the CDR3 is TGTGCCAGCAGCTCCAAGGGGACTGCCACAGATACGCAGTATTTT. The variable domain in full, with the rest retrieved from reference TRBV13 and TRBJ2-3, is AAGVIQSPRHLIKEKRETATLKCYPIPRHDTVYWYQQGPGQDPQFLISFYEKMQSDKGSIPDRFSAQQFSDYHSELNMSSLELGDSALYFCASSSKGTATDTQYFGPGTRLTVL.

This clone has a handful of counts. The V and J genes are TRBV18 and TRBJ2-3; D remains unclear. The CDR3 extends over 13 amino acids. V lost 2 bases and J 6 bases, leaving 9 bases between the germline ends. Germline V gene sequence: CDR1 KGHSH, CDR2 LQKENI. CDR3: CASSPEVGDTQYF. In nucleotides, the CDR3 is TGTGCCAGCTCACCAGAGGTCGGCGATACGCAGTATTTT. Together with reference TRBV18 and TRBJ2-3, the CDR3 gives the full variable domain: NAGVMQNPRHLVRRRGQEARLRCSPMKGHSHVYWYRQLPEEGLKFMVYLQKENIIDESGMPKERFSAEFPKEGPSILRIQQVVRGDSAAYFCASSPEVGDTQYFGPGTRLTVL.

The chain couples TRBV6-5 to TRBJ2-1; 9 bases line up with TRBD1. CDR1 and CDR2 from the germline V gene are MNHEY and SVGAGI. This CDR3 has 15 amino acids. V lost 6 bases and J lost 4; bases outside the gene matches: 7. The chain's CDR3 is CASRWGQGGYNEQFF. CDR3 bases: TGTGCCAGCAGGTGGGGACAGGGAGGGTACAATGAGCAGTTCTTC.

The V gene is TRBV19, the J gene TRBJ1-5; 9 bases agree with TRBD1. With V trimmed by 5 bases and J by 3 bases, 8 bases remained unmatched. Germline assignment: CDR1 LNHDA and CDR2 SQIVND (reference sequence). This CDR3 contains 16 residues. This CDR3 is CASSSPGTGYNQPQHF. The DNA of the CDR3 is TGTGCCAGTAGTTCACCGGGGACAGGGTACAATCAGCCCCAGCATTTT. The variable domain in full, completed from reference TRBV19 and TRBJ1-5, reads DGGITQSPKYLFRKEGQNVTLSCEQNLNHDAMYWYRQDPGQGLRLIYYSQIVNDFQKGDIAEGYSVSREKKESFPLTVTSAQKNPTAFYLCASSSPGTGYNQPQHFGDGTRLSIL.

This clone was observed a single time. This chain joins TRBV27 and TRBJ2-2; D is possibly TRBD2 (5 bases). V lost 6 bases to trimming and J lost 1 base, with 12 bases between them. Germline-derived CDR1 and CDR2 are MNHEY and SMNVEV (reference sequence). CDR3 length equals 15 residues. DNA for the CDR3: TGTGCCAGCAGACTAGACCTTAGGAACACCGGGGAGCTGTTTTTT. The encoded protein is CASRLDLRNTGELFF.

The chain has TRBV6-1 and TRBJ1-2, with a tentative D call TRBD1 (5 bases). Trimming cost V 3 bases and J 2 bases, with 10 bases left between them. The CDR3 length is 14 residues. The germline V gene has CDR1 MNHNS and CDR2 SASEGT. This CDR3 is CASSEGGPNYGYTF. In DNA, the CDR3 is TGTGCCAGCAGTGAGGGGGGACCAAACTATGGCTACACCTTC.

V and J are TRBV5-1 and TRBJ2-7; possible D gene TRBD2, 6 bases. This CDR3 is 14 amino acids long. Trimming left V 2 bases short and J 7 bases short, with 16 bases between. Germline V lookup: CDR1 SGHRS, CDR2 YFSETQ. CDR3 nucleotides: TGCGCCAGCAGCTTTATCTCTCAGGGAGGTGAGCAGTACTTC. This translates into CASSFISQGGEQYF.

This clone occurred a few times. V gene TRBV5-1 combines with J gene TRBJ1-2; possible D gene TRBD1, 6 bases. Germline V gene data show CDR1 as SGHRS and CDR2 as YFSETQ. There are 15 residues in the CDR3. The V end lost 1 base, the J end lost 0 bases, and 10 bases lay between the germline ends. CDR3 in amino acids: CASSLRWGPNYGYTF. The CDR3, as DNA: TGCGCCAGCAGCTTGCGATGGGGGCCTAACTATGGCTACACCTTC.

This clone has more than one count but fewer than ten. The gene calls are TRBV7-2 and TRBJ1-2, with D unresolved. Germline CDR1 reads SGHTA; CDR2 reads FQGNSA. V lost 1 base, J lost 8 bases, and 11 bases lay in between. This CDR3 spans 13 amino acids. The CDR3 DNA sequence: TGTGCCAGCAGCTTAGGGGTAGGGCAGGGCTACACCTTC. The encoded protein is CASSLGVGQGYTF.

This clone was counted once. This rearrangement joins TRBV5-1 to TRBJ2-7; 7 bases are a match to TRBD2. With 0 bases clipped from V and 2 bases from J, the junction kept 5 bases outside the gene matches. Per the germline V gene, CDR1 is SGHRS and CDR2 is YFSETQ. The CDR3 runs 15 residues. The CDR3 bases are TGCGCCAGCAGCTTGGCGGGGGGAAATGCCTACGAGCAGTACTTC. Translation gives CASSLAGGNAYEQYF.

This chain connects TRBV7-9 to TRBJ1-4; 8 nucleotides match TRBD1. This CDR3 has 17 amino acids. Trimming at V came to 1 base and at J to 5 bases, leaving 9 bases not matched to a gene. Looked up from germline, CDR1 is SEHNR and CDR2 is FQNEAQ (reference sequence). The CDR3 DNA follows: TGTGCCAGCAGCTTAGGCGACAGGGGTTGGTTAAATGAAAAACTGTTTTTT. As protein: CASSLGDRGWLNEKLFF.

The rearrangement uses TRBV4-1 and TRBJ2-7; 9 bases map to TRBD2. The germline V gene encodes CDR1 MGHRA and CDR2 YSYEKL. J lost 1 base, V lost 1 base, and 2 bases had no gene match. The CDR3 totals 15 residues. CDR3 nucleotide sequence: TGCGCCAGCAGCCAAGTGGGACTAGCATCCTACGAGCAGTACTTC. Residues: CASSQVGLASYEQYF.

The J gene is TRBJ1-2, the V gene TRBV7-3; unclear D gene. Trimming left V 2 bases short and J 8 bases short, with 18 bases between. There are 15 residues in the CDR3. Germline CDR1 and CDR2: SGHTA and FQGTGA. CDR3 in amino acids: CASSLRADRADGYTF. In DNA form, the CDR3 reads TGTGCCAGCAGCTTACGGGCGGACCGAGCTGACGGCTACACCTTC.

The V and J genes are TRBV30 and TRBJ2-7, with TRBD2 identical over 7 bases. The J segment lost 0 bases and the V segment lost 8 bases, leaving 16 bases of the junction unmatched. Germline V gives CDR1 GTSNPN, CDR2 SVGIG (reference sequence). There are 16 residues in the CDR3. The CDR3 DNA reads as TGTGCCACAACCCTCGGGGCGGGAGCTACCTCCTACGAGCAGTACTTC. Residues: CATTLGAGATSYEQYF.

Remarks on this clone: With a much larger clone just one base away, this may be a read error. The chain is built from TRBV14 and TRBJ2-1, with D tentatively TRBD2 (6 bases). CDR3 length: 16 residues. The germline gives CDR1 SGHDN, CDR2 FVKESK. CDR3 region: CASGHLGSGAYNEQFF. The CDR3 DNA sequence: TGTGCCAGCGGCCATCTCGGGAGCGGAGCCTACAATGAGCAGTTCTTC.

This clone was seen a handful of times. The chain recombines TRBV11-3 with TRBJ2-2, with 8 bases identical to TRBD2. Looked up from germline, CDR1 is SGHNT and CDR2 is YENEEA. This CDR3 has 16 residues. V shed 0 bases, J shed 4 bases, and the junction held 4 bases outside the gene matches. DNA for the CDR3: TGTGCCAGCAGCTTAGAAGGGACTAGTTCCACCGGGGAGCTGTTTTTT. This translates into CASSLEGTSSTGELFF.

This chain's CDR3 is CASSLYSWNGYTF. The CDR3 DNA sequence: TGTGCCAGCAGTTTATACTCGTGGAATGGCTACACCTTC. This chain joins TRBV28 and TRBJ1-2; D gene ambiguous. CDR1 is MDHEN and CDR2 is SYDVKM in the germline V gene. The CDR3 totals 13 residues. The V gene lost 1 base and the J gene lost 6 bases, with 9 bases spanning the gap.